The 24 T cell receptor beta chains in this list originate from one sample, sequenced in a study of blood T cell repertoires in COVID-19. Assay used: immunoSEQ multiplex PCR; TCRdb lists only in-frame clones, some missing. The table shows 140,000 to 150,000 clones, with roughly 89% occurring only once. The source material was PBMCs or T cells enriched from blood (not recorded which). The receptors come from a woman between 45 and 65 years old who had been exposed to COVID-19.

The chain uses TRBV18 and TRBJ1-2; 7 bases agree with TRBD1. CDR3 length equals 15 residues. CDR1 is KGHSH, CDR2 LQKENI, per germline. V shed 2 bases, J shed 8 bases, and the junction held 11 bases outside the gene matches. CDR3 in DNA: TGTGCCAGCTCACCAAAAACTGGACAGGCTCAGGGCTACACCTTC. Protein: CASSPKTGQAQGYTF.

This chain links TRBV10-2 with TRBJ1-2; D not certain. Per the germline V gene, CDR1 is WSHSY and CDR2 is SAAADI. This CDR3 has 12 residues. V lost 2 bases to trimming and J lost 8 bases, with 9 bases between them. The CDR3 sequence is CASSEGGPGYTF. The CDR3 DNA reads as TGCGCCAGCAGTGAGGGAGGACCGGGCTACACCTTC.

This rearrangement joins TRBV10-3 to TRBJ2-1; D might be TRBD2 (6 bases). The ends were cut back, 6 bases at V and 5 bases at J, with 23 bases in the middle. Germline V gene sequence: CDR1 ENHRY, CDR2 SYGVKD. This CDR3 has 17 residues. Here the CDR3 reads CAISASEAGVVNNEQFF. The CDR3 DNA reads TGTGCCATCAGCGCATCCGAAGCGGGCGTCGTAAACAATGAGCAGTTCTTC.

This chain connects TRBV5-1 to TRBJ2-4, with TRBD2 as a possible D gene (6 bases). V lost 4 bases, J lost 1 base, and 21 bases lay in between. Germline-derived CDR1 and CDR2 are SGHRS and YFSETQ. The CDR3 is 18 residues long. The CDR3 region is CASSPREQVVWAKNIQYF. The DNA of the CDR3 is TGCGCCAGCAGCCCCCGGGAGCAGGTGGTTTGGGCCAAAAACATTCAGTACTTC.

The V call is TRBV5-8, the J call TRBJ2-7, with a tentative D call TRBD1 (5 bases). V gave up 2 bases and J gave up 7 bases, with 28 bases separating them. Per the germline V gene, CDR1 is SGHTS and CDR2 is YDEGEE. This CDR3 contains 18 residues. CDR3 amino acids: CASSLKRLAGWKFGEQYF. CDR3 sequence (DNA): TGTGCCAGCAGCTTAAAGAGACTCGCAGGGTGGAAGTTCGGGGAGCAGTACTTC.

The chain combines TRBV21-1 with TRBJ2-1; no DNA check was done on the table's D call, TRBD2. TRBV21-1 is flagged as a pseudogene. This CDR3 has 13 residues. The DNA for the CDR3 is TGTGCCAGCAGCGGGAGTAAATACAATGAGCAGTTCTTC. It is translated as CASSGSKYNEQFF.

The chain employs TRBV18 and TRBJ2-3; TRBD1 might be the D (6 bases). The V gene's germline CDR1 is KGHSH and CDR2 LQKENI. The V and J ends lost 4 bases and 2 bases respectively, with 13 bases between them. This CDR3 contains 15 residues. Here the CDR3 DNA reads TGTGCCAGCTCACAACTAGGACAGACCACAGATACGCAGTATTTT. It yields the protein CASSQLGQTTDTQYF.

This chain connects TRBV20-1 to TRBJ1-6; maybe TRBD1 (6 bases). Germline values: CDR1 DFQATT, CDR2 SNEGSKA (reference sequence). V was clipped by 3 bases and J by 0 bases, with 12 bases between them. The length of the CDR3 is 16 residues. The CDR3 coding sequence is TGCAGTGCTAGTATGGGGGCGAGCTCCTATAATTCACCCCTCCACTTT. This codes for CSASMGASSYNSPLHF.

V and J are TRBV19 and TRBJ2-1; 11 nucleotides agree with TRBD2. Germline CDR1 and CDR2: LNHDA and SQIVND (reference sequence). V lost 5 bases, J lost 9 bases, and 9 bases stayed unmatched. CDR3 length: 15 amino acids. CDR3 DNA sequence: TGTGCCAGTAGTCCTCGACTAGCGGGATGGGGTGAGCAGTTCTTC. It codes for CASSPRLAGWGEQFF.

The chain employs TRBV9 and TRBJ2-5, with TRBD2 identical over 14 bases. The CDR3 spans 16 residues. V was clipped by 4 bases and J by 4 bases; unmatched bases: 6. Per the germline V gene, CDR1 is SGDLS and CDR2 is YYNGEE. This CDR3 is CASSPRLAGGGETQYF. CDR3 DNA sequence: TGTGCCAGCAGCCCCCGACTAGCGGGGGGGGGAGAGACCCAGTACTTC.

The chain is built from TRBV6-2 or TRBV6-3 and TRBJ2-7; D might be TRBD1 (5 bases). Germline CDR1 MNHEY, CDR2 SVGEGT. The CDR3 length is 12 residues. Trimming took off 4 bases at V and 4 bases at J, with 8 bases between the two ends. This chain's CDR3 is CASSWGFYEQYF. The CDR3, as DNA: TGTGCCAGCAGTTGGGGCTTTTACGAGCAGTACTTC.

The V gene is TRBV10-3, the J gene TRBJ1-1, with D unresolved. The V end lost 6 bases, the J end lost 1 base, and 18 bases lay between the germline ends. The germline V gene has CDR1 ENHRY and CDR2 SYGVKD. There are 16 residues in the CDR3. CDR3 DNA sequence: TGTGCCATCAGGCCCTCTGAGTCCGTGAAGAACACTGAAGCTTTCTTT. The encoded protein is CAIRPSESVKNTEAFF.

The V and J genes are TRBV2 and TRBJ2-5; TRBD2 might be the D (6 bases). The germline V gene encodes CDR1 SNHLY and CDR2 FYNNEI. The CDR3 consists of 14 residues. The V end lost 4 bases, the J end lost 9 bases, and 18 bases lay between the germline ends. This CDR3 is CASSAVLRREAQYF. The DNA for the CDR3 is TGTGCCAGCAGTGCCGTTTTACGAAGGGAGGCCCAGTACTTC.

The J gene is TRBJ1-3, the V gene TRBV9; 10 positions agree with TRBD1. The germline V gene encodes CDR1 SGDLS and CDR2 YYNGEE. Germline trimming cut 2 bases from V and 3 bases from J; bases unmatched to any gene: 5. This CDR3 spans 16 amino acids. In DNA, the CDR3 is TGTGCCAGCAGCGTGAGACAGGGGGCAGGTGGAAACACCATATATTTT. It specifies CASSVRQGAGGNTIYF.

The J gene is TRBJ2-3, the V gene TRBV20-1; D gene uncertain. This CDR3 has 14 amino acids. Germline V gene lookup returns CDR1 DFQATT and CDR2 SNEGSKA (reference sequence). V was trimmed by 3 bases and J by 1 base, leaving 11 bases between them. The CDR3 loop is CSASRLVRTDTQYF. In DNA form, the CDR3 reads TGCAGTGCTAGTCGTCTAGTCCGCACAGATACGCAGTATTTT.

The chain recombines TRBV12-5 with TRBJ1-2, with TRBD1 matching over 7 bases. The CDR3 spans 13 residues. CDR1 is LGHNT, CDR2 FRNRAP, per germline. The junction had 8 bases not matched to a gene; V was cut back by 6 bases and J by 7 bases. This CDR3 reads CASGTDRESGYTF. Written as DNA, the CDR3 is TGTGCTAGTGGCACCGACAGGGAATCTGGCTACACCTTC. Combining the CDR3 with reference TRBV12-5 and TRBJ1-2 gives the whole variable domain DARVTQTPRHKVTEMGQEVTMRCQPILGHNTVFWYRQTMMQGLELLAYFRNRAPLDDSGMPKDRFSAEMPDATLATLKIQPSEPRDSAVYFCASGTDRESGYTFGSGTRLTVV.

Notes on this clone: The same CDR3 can be traced to other DNA sequences in this sample. The V and J genes are TRBV29-1 and TRBJ1-3; TRBD1 aligns across 9 bases. The CDR3 extends over 13 amino acids. Per germline, CDR1 SQVTM and CDR2 ANQGSEA. V was pared by 6 bases and J by 2 bases, with 2 bases of the junction left unmatched. The CDR3 sequence: CSVGTGPGNTIYF. CDR3 sequence (DNA): TGCAGCGTAGGGACAGGGCCTGGAAACACCATATATTTT.

The chain uses TRBV6-5 and TRBJ2-7, with TRBD1 matching over 7 bases. Germline V CDR1 and CDR2: MNHEY, SVGAGI. This CDR3 spans 14 amino acids. V lost 10 bases to trimming and J lost 0 bases; unmatched junction nucleotides: 9. CDR3 bases: TGTGCCACCCCACAGGGGTGGGGCTCCTACGAGCAGTACTTC. This gives the protein CATPQGWGSYEQYF.

This chain uses TRBV5-1 with TRBJ2-2, with D possibly being TRBD2 (5 bases). The CDR3 loop spans 15 amino acids. CDR1 is SGHRS and CDR2 is YFSETQ in the germline V gene. The V and J ends lost 1 base and 5 bases respectively, with 12 bases between them. CDR3 sequence reads: CASSLTPSGTGELFF. CDR3 nucleotides: TGCGCCAGCAGCTTGACTCCTTCGGGGACCGGGGAGCTGTTTTTT. Together with reference TRBV5-1 and TRBJ2-2, the CDR3 gives the full variable domain: KAGVTQTPRYLIKTRGQQVTLSCSPISGHRSVSWYQQTPGQGLQFLFEYFSETQRNKGNFPGRFSGRQFSNSRSEMNVSTLELGDSALYLCASSLTPSGTGELFFGEGSRLTVL.

The V gene is TRBV29-1, the J gene TRBJ1-2, with D possibly being TRBD1 (6 bases). Trimming stripped 7 bases from V and 7 bases from J, with 13 bases between. The CDR3 runs to 11 residues. The V gene's germline CDR1 is SQVTM and CDR2 ANQGSEA. CDR3 protein: CSGTGNVGYTF. The CDR3 DNA sequence: TGCAGCGGCACAGGGAATGTTGGCTACACCTTC. The whole variable domain, filled in from reference TRBV29-1 and TRBJ1-2, reads SAVISQKPSRDICQRGTSLTIQCQVDSQVTMMFWYRQQPGQSLTLIATANQGSEATYESGFVIDKFPISRPNLTFSTLTVSNMSPEDSSIYLCSGTGNVGYTFGSGTRLTVV.

The gene calls are TRBV7-7 and TRBJ2-1, with D tentatively TRBD2 (6 bases). V was pared by 3 bases and J by 5 bases, with 11 bases between. CDR1 is SSHAT, CDR2 FNYEAQ, per germline (reference sequence). CDR3 length: 14 residues. The CDR3, as DNA: TGTGCCAGCAGCTTGGACTACGGGAACAATGAGCAGTTCTTC. This translates into CASSLDYGNNEQFF.

The CDR3 DNA reads TGCGCCAGCAGCGCGGGACAGACGACCACAGATACGCAGTATTTT. Translating it yields CASSAGQTTTDTQYF. V is TRBV5-1 and J is TRBJ2-3, with D maybe TRBD1 (7 bases). With 4 bases removed from V and 2 bases from J, the gap between germline ends came to 14 bases. The CDR3 spans 15 residues. CDR1 and CDR2 (germline): SGHRS, YFSETQ.

This clone occurred a few times. At the DNA level, this CDR3 is encoded by other sequences in the same sample as well. The chain employs TRBV18 and TRBJ2-3; the D gene is possibly TRBD2 (6 bases). The V end was cut by 1 base, the J end by 1 base, with 9 bases between. Germline CDR1 KGHSH, CDR2 LQKENI. The CDR3 covers 15 residues. The CDR3: CASSPRTGGTDTQYF. The CDR3 DNA follows: TGTGCCAGCTCACCACGGACGGGAGGCACAGATACGCAGTATTTT.

The V gene is TRBV7-9, the J gene TRBJ2-1; no definite D call. This CDR3 region has 15 residues. Trimming left V 2 bases short and J 8 bases short, with 16 bases between. In germline, CDR1 is SEHNR, CDR2 FQNEAQ (reference sequence). The CDR3 nucleotides read TGTGCCAGCAGCTTATATTCCCTAGGCTCCTATGAGCAGTTCTTC. Protein sequence: CASSLYSLGSYEQFF.